This entry describes one T cell receptor (beta chain). Its specificity is not known. CDR1 and CDR2 (germline): DFQATT, SNEGSKA (reference sequence). The CDR3 is made up of 12 amino acids. This sample was included in a study of identical twins. Template switching, a step in the protocol, added a universal primer site, and cDNA carried unique molecular identifiers. TCRdb redid the calling of the 5' RACE reads with MiXCR, one entry per CDR3 protein. This sample carries around 490,000 distinct CDR3 sequences, around 24% of them seen once, and the ten largest clones take approximately 0.48%. Healthy Caucasians were all of the donors. General study results and limits: The authors drew conclusions from cross-sectional statistical analysis rather than following the same donors.

The sample was also reused in another study, on yellow fever vaccine responses in identical twins.

Input material: CD4+ T cells sorted from blood. The receptor was isolated from a woman aged 18-29 years in good health. The chain joins TRBV20-1 to TRBJ1-1, with D uncertain. The CDR3 bases are TGCAGAGCACCCAAGGATGCCGGGGATGCTTTCTTT. Residues: CRAPKDAGDAFF.